The clone carrying this T cell receptor (beta chain) showed up many times. Then a second PCR, running about 6 to 11 cycles, was carried out with a sample-barcoded 5' primer and a J-beta primer mix. Every cDNA molecule carried a tag from a template-switch adaptor bearing 12 random nucleotides. TCRdb re-called the 5' RACE reads with MiXCR, one entry per CDR3 protein. The sample yields roughly 800,000 distinct CDR3 sequences, 30% to 45% seen once. This sample was taken from a study of blood T cells in healthy people across ages. Study-wide background: Through template switching, about one barcoded beta molecule was captured per two T cells, as measured in model experiments.

Trimming took off 0 bases at V and 3 bases at J, with 15 bases between the two ends. Germline CDR1 is DFQATT and CDR2 is SNEGSKA (reference sequence). This CDR3 has 15 amino acids. Samples each yielded at least 5.5 micrograms of total RNA. The chain has TRBV20-1 and TRBJ2-7; D unresolved. Sequenced sample: blood. The TCR sequence derives from a man aged 18 to 29 in good health. The DNA of the CDR3 is TGCAGTGCTAGAGATGTCGGCAGACCGTTCTACGAGCAGTACTTC. This gives the protein CSARDVGRPFYEQYF.